What follows is one T cell receptor beta chain and its context. Its matching antigen is unknown. The sample comes from a study of T cells expressing NK-cell markers. About the research overall: Repertoire data for TCR beta were derived from sorted T cells (CD3+CD56+NKG2C+, CD3+CD56+NKG2C- and CD3+CD56-NKG2C+). General study results and limits: Four donors likewise had their CD3+CD56-NKG2C+ fraction led by these clonotypes. It is unclear if expanded NKG2C-expressing clones target HCMV antigens.

Germline V CDR1 and CDR2: MGHRA, YSYEKL. The CDR3 totals 16 residues. TCRdb re-called the 5' RACE reads and shows each CDR3 protein once, DNA omitted. The sample has 250,000 to 300,000 distinct CDR3 sequences. The rearrangement links TRBV4-1 to TRBJ2-1; TCRdb lists TRBD2, though no DNA is available to test this call. The receptor comes from a man aged 18-30 years in good health. Source material: blood T cells: a sorted CD56 or NKG2C T cell subset, CD4+ or CD8+ T cells, or bulk PBMC T cells (not recorded which). CDR3 amino acids: CASSQETSGGYNEQFF.